Shown below are 24 T cell receptor beta chains from a single sample sequenced in a study of T-cell reconstitution after alpha-beta-depleted transplantation in children. Preparation of the TCRbeta library used unique molecular identifiers. TCRdb fed the PCR reads into MiXCR, producing one record per CDR3 protein. The table records just over 950,000 distinct CDR3 sequences, about 29% of them present only once. The sequenced sample was PBMCs, mostly from graft donor cells, obtained 360 days after TCRalphabeta/CD19-depleted stem cell transplant. These receptors came from a boy younger than two who had a stem cell transplant for SCID, so the T cells may come from the graft donor.

In its sample, this clonotype was seen a few times. The DNA of the CDR3 is TGTGCCAGCAGCTTAGGGACAGCGTCAACTAATGAAAAACTGTTTTTT. The encoded protein is CASSLGTASTNEKLFF. The chain joins TRBV7-6 to TRBJ1-4; D is perhaps TRBD1 (6 bases). The CDR3 consists of 16 residues. V shed 1 base and J shed 0 bases, with 9 bases lying between them. The germline V gene has CDR1 SGHVS and CDR2 FNYEAQ.

This CDR3 reads CASSYSGVGSETQYF. The DNA for the CDR3 is TGTGCCAGCAGTTACTCGGGGGTGGGATCGGAGACCCAGTACTTC. J is TRBJ2-5 and V is TRBV6-5; D may be TRBD1 or TRBD2 (5 bases each). The CDR3 spans 15 residues. CDR1 is MNHEY, CDR2 SVGAGI, per germline. V lost 0 bases to trimming and J lost 5 bases, with 13 bases between them.

This chain links TRBV6-5 with TRBJ2-3; D might be TRBD1 (5 bases). Germline CDR1 and CDR2: MNHEY and SVGAGI. There are 14 residues in the CDR3. The V end lost 4 bases, the J end lost 6 bases, and 14 bases lay between the germline ends. The CDR3 nucleotides read TGTGCCAGCAGTTTCACCGTGGGGCTGGATACGCAGTATTTT. This sequence encodes CASSFTVGLDTQYF.

The V gene is TRBV5-1, the J gene TRBJ2-5; tentative D call: TRBD2 (5 bases). With 0 bases removed from V and 2 bases from J, the gap between germline ends came to 14 bases. The CDR3 is made up of 16 amino acids. Germline CDR1 and CDR2: SGHRS and YFSETQ. The CDR3 coding sequence is TGCGCCAGCAGCTTGGTGAGGGCCGGACCTCAAGAGACCCAGTACTTC. Protein: CASSLVRAGPQETQYF.

In this sample, this clonotype turned up many times. This chain's CDR3 is CASSPGQGFEQYF. DNA for the CDR3: TGTGCCAGCAGCCCGGGACAGGGCTTCGAGCAGTACTTC. This rearrangement joins TRBV27 to TRBJ2-7; 9 bases match TRBD1. This CDR3 has 13 amino acids. Germline CDR1 MNHEY, CDR2 SMNVEV (reference sequence). J lost 6 bases, V lost 6 bases, and 6 bases had no gene match.

This clonotype was picked up a small number of times. The chain combines TRBV10-3 with TRBJ2-3; 13 nucleotides align to TRBD2. Per germline, CDR1 ENHRY and CDR2 SYGVKD. The CDR3 sequence is 15 residues long. Trimming removed 6 bases from V and 5 bases from J; junction bases left unmatched: 5. CDR3 DNA: TGTGCCATCAGCAAGACTAGCGGGGGGCTAGATACGCAGTATTTT. Encoded protein: CAISKTSGGLDTQYF.

The genes are TRBV5-6 and TRBJ2-2; TRBD1 agrees at 12 bases. In germline, CDR1 is SGHDT, CDR2 YYEEEE. J lost 3 bases, V lost 3 bases, and 3 bases had no gene match. This CDR3 has 16 residues. CDR3 protein: CASSWDRGPYTGELFF. The CDR3 region has the DNA TGTGCCAGCAGCTGGGACAGGGGGCCGTACACCGGGGAGCTGTTTTTT.

V gene TRBV7-2 combines with J gene TRBJ2-2, with a possible D match to TRBD2 (7 bases). This CDR3 has 16 residues. Germline V gene sequence: CDR1 SGHTA, CDR2 FQGNSA. Trimming took off 7 bases at V and 4 bases at J, with 19 bases between the two ends. The CDR3 DNA reads TGTGCCAGCATCCTAGGGGGGGTCGATGGCACCGGGGAGCTGTTTTTT. It encodes CASILGGVDGTGELFF.

This clonotype has just one count. The CDR3 protein is CASSSKLAGGQLGTDTQYF. The CDR3 nucleotides read TGTGCCAGCAGCTCGAAACTAGCGGGGGGGCAATTAGGGACAGATACGCAGTATTTT. The chain employs TRBV7-8 and TRBJ2-3; 13 bases are shared with TRBD2. J lost 3 bases, V lost 4 bases, and 13 bases had no gene match. Per germline, CDR1 SGHVS and CDR2 FQNEAQ. The CDR3 loop spans 19 amino acids. The full variable domain, with the rest looked up from reference TRBV7-8 and TRBJ2-3, is GAGVSQSPRYKVAKRGQDVALRCDPISGHVSLFWYQQALGQGPEFLTYFQNEAQLDKSGLPSDRFFAERPEGSVSTLKIQRTQQEDSAVYLCASSSKLAGGQLGTDTQYFGPGTRLTVL.

This clonotype occurred a few times. The chain employs TRBV5-1 and TRBJ2-5; 11 nucleotides align to TRBD2. The germline CDR1 and CDR2 sequences are SGHRS and YFSETQ. V lost 0 bases, J lost 5 bases, and 9 bases stayed unmatched. CDR3 length equals 17 residues. The CDR3 sequence is CASSLGLAGGLMETQYF. The CDR3 nucleotides read TGCGCCAGCAGCTTGGGGCTAGCGGGGGGTTTGATGGAGACCCAGTACTTC.

This chain joins TRBV3-1 and TRBJ2-7; maybe TRBD2 (5 bases). The CDR3 totals 15 residues. CDR1 and CDR2 from the germline V gene are LGHDT and YNNKEL (reference sequence). Trimming pared 1 base from V and 6 bases from J, leaving 16 bases between. The chain's CDR3 is CASSQGSSSPIEQYF. DNA of the CDR3: TGTGCCAGCAGCCAAGGCTCTTCTAGCCCAATCGAGCAGTACTTC.

This sequence joins TRBV12-3 or TRBV12-4 and TRBJ2-5; TRBD2 might be the D (6 bases). CDR3 length: 16 amino acids. The ends were cut back, 4 bases at V and 5 bases at J, with 20 bases in the middle. CDR3 bases: TGTGCCAGCAGTTCGCCGGGACTCCCGTCAGGGGAGACCCAGTACTTC. Translation gives CASSSPGLPSGETQYF.

CDR3 region: CSARRRGSTDTQYF. In DNA form, the CDR3 reads TGCAGTGCTAGACGCAGGGGTAGCACAGATACGCAGTATTTT. The chain combines TRBV20-1 with TRBJ2-3, with D possibly being TRBD1 (6 bases). CDR3 length equals 14 residues. Germline lookup yields CDR1 DFQATT and CDR2 SNEGSKA (reference sequence). Trimming pared 2 bases from V and 0 bases from J, leaving 9 bases between.

V gene TRBV4-2 combines with J gene TRBJ2-7; no firm D call. The CDR3 length is 17 residues. The ends were cut back, 0 bases at V and 0 bases at J, with 15 bases in the middle. CDR1 LGHNA and CDR2 YNFKEQ come from the germline V gene. The chain's CDR3 is CASSQDRVGTNSYEQYF. DNA for the CDR3: TGTGCCAGCAGCCAAGATAGGGTCGGCACAAACTCCTACGAGCAGTACTTC.

This chain uses TRBV4-1 with TRBJ2-7, with 9 bases matching TRBD2. There are 15 residues in the CDR3. Germline values: CDR1 MGHRA, CDR2 YSYEKL. The V gene end was trimmed by 0 bases and the J gene end by 6 bases; junction bases not matched to a gene: 6. The CDR3 DNA reads as TGCGCCAGCAGCCAAGATTGGGCTAGCGGGGTCGAGCAGTACTTC. Translated, it gives CASSQDWASGVEQYF.

This clonotype has ten or more counts. This chain's CDR3 is CASRGNGESSGANVLTF. The CDR3 nucleotides are TGTGCCAGCAGGGGGAACGGGGAAAGCTCTGGGGCCAACGTCCTGACTTTC. The chain employs TRBV4-2 and TRBJ2-6; possible D gene TRBD2, 5 bases. The CDR3 has 17 residues. Trimming removed 6 bases from V and 0 bases from J, with 15 bases in between. Germline V lookup: CDR1 LGHNA, CDR2 YNFKEQ.

In this sample, this clonotype turned up a few times. The gene calls are TRBV7-2 and TRBJ2-2, with D unresolved. The germline V and J ends were trimmed by 1 base and 2 bases, with 8 bases remaining between them. CDR3 length: 15 residues. Per the germline V gene, CDR1 is SGHTA and CDR2 is FQGNSA. This CDR3 is CASSLGPTNTGELFF. The CDR3, as DNA: TGTGCCAGCAGCTTAGGCCCAACCAACACCGGGGAGCTGTTTTTT.

This clonotype showed up just a few times. This chain uses TRBV6-1 with TRBJ2-5; D uncertain. The CDR3 covers 15 residues. V lost 10 bases to trimming and J lost 3 bases, with 21 bases between them. CDR1 and CDR2 (germline): MNHNS, SASEGT. The CDR3 bases are TGTGCCACTCGTGTTGGGGTACTCTCCAAAGAGACCCAGTACTTC. Translation gives CATRVGVLSKETQYF.

V is TRBV3-1 and J is TRBJ2-3; no clear D. The CDR3 has 14 amino acids. Germline lookup yields CDR1 LGHDT and CDR2 YNNKEL (reference sequence). V lost 3 bases and J lost 6, with 13 bases in between. CDR3 in DNA: TGTGCCAGCAGCCAGGGTCCAGCCTCGGATACGCAGTATTTT. Protein: CASSQGPASDTQYF.

In its sample, this clonotype was seen many times. The chain carries TRBV19 and TRBJ2-5, with TRBD2 matching 13 bases. CDR1 is LNHDA and CDR2 is SQIVND in the germline V gene (reference sequence). V gave up 5 bases and J gave up 5 bases; unmatched junction bases: 5. The CDR3 totals 15 residues. The CDR3 is CASSPWTSGGETQYF. As DNA, the CDR3 is TGTGCCAGTAGTCCCTGGACTAGCGGGGGTGAGACCCAGTACTTC.

The V gene is TRBV20-1, the J gene TRBJ1-4; 8 bases map to TRBD1. Germline V lookup: CDR1 DFQATT, CDR2 SNEGSKA (reference sequence). V lost 5 bases, J lost 6 bases, and 5 bases stayed unmatched. The CDR3 spans 13 residues. The CDR3, as DNA: TGCAGTGCTTCAGGGGGCGTGGATGAAAAACTGTTTTTT. It yields the protein CSASGGVDEKLFF.

V gene TRBV28 combines with J gene TRBJ2-2; maybe TRBD1 (5 bases). Germline CDR1 and CDR2: MDHEN and SYDVKM. This CDR3 region has 15 residues. Trimming removed 5 bases at V and 5 bases at J, with 15 bases between. The CDR3 region has the DNA TGTGCCAGCAGTGCCAACAGGATTAGGACCGGGGAGCTGTTTTTT. Encoded protein: CASSANRIRTGELFF.

The chain uses TRBV20-1 and TRBJ2-1; a weak D match, TRBD2 (7 bases). V lost 0 bases and J lost 0, with 9 bases in between. CDR3 size: 15 residues. Germline assignment: CDR1 DFQATT and CDR2 SNEGSKA (reference sequence). For the CDR3, the DNA is TGCAGTGCTAGAGATGGGGGGGCCTCCTACAATGAGCAGTTCTTC. Amino acid sequence: CSARDGGASYNEQFF.

This clonotype was counted between two and nine times. J is TRBJ2-1 and V is TRBV7-2, with 7 bases fitting TRBD2. CDR1 and CDR2 (germline): SGHTA, FQGNSA. V shed 4 bases, J shed 6 bases, and the junction held 12 bases outside the gene matches. CDR3 length equals 16 residues. CDR3 in DNA: TGTGCCAGCAGCTCGTCGATTAGCGGGCCTTTCAATGAGCAGTTCTTC. This codes for CASSSSISGPFNEQFF.